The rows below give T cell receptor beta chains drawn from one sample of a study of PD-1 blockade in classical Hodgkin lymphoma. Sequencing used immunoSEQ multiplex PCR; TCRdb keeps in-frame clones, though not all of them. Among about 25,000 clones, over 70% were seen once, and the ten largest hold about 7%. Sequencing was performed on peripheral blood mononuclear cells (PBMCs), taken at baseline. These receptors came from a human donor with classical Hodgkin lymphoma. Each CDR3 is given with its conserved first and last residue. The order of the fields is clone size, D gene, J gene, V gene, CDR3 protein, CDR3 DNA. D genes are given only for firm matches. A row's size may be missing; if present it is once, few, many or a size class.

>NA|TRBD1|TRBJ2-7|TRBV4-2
CASSHPDRAYEQYF
TGTGCCAGCAGCCACCCGGACAGGGCCTACGAGCAGTACTTC
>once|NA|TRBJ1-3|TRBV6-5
CASSSSSGNTIYF
TGTGCCAGCAGTTCCTCCTCTGGAAACACCATATATTTT
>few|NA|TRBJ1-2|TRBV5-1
CASSSDIYGYTF
TGCGCCAGCAGCTCGGACATCTATGGCTACACCTTC
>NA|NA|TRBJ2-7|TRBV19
CASSMFPDYEQYF
TGTGCCAGTAGTATGTTTCCGGACTACGAGCAGTACTTC
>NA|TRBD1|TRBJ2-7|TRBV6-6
CASSYLQGAHEQYF
TGTGCCAGCAGTTATCTACAGGGGGCCCACGAGCAGTACTTC
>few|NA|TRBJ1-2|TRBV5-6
CASIPLGGQNYGYTF
TGTGCCAGCATCCCCCTTGGGGGGCAGAACTATGGCTACACCTTC
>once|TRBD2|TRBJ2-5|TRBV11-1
CASSLDLAGGRETQYF
TGTGCCAGCAGCTTAGATCTAGCGGGGGGGCGGGAGACCCAGTACTTC
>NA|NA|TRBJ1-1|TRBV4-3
CASRRSWNTEAFF
TGCGCCAGCAGGCGCAGCTGGAACACTGAAGCTTTCTTT
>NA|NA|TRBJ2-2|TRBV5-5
CASSSLGGAANTGELFF
TGTGCCAGCAGCTCGTTAGGGGGAGCGGCGAACACCGGGGAGCTGTTTTTT
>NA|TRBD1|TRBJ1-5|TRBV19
CASSWDRILSNQPQHF
TGTGCCAGTAGTTGGGACAGGATCCTTAGCAATCAGCCCCAGCATTTT
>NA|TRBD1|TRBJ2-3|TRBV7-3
CASSRSGTDPDTQYF
TGTGCCAGCAGCCGCTCCGGGACAGACCCAGATACGCAGTATTTT
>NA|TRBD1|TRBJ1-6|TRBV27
CASSTLTGGLDSPLHF
TGTGCCAGCAGTACTCTGACAGGGGGCTTGGATTCACCCCTCCACTTT
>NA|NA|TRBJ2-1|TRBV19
CASKVTGTYNEQFF
TGTGCCAGTAAGGTAACCGGGACCTACAATGAGCAGTTCTTC
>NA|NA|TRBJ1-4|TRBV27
CASREPLTEKLFF
TGTGCCAGCAGGGAACCCTTGACTGAAAAACTGTTTTTT
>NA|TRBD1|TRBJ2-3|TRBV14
CASSRRTGLTDTQYF
TGTGCCAGCAGCCGTCGGACAGGGCTCACAGATACGCAGTATTTT
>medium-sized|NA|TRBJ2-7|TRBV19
CASSIGRRKYEQYF
TGTGCCAGTAGTATTGGCAGGCGAAAGTACGAGCAGTACTTC
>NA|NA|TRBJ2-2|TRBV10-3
CAISEGLIHTGELFF
TGTGCCATCAGTGAGGGGTTGATACACACCGGGGAGCTGTTTTTT
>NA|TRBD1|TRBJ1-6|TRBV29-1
CSVGDRGGSPLHF
TGCAGCGTTGGGGACAGGGGTGGGTCACCCCTCCACTTT
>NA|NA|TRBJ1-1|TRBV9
CASSVEAGTEAFF
TGTGCCAGCAGCGTAGAGGCGGGCACTGAAGCTTTCTTT
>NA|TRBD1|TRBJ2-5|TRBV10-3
CATLDRARGETQYF
TGTGCCACTTTGGACAGGGCTAGAGGGGAGACCCAGTACTTC
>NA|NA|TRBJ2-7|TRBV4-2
CASSHAQGAGYEQYF
TGTGCCAGCAGCCATGCACAGGGAGCCGGCTACGAGCAGTACTTC
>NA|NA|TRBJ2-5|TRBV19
CASSIGVSPGQETQYF
TGTGCCAGTAGTATAGGGGTCTCCCCGGGGCAAGAGACCCAGTACTTC
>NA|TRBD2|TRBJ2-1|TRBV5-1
CASSGSSGQEANEQFF
TGCGCCAGCAGCGGGTCTAGCGGACAAGAAGCTAATGAGCAGTTCTTC
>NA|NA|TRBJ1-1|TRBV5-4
CASSLVGSAEAFF
TGTGCCAGCAGCTTGGTAGGTTCCGCTGAAGCTTTCTTT
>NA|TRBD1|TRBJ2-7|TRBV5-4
CASSLSRQGAVTYEQYF
TGTGCCAGCAGCTTGTCCCGACAGGGGGCGGTGACCTACGAGCAGTACTTC
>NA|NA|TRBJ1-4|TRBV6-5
CASGNGNEKLFF
TGTGCCAGCGGGAATGGTAATGAAAAACTGTTTTTT